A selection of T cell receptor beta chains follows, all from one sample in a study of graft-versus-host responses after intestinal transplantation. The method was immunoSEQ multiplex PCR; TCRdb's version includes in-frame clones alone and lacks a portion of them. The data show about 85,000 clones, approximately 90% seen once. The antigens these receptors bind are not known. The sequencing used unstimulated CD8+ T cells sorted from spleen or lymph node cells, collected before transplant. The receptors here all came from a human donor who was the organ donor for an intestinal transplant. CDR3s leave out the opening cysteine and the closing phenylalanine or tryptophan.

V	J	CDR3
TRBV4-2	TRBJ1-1	ASSWRPATEAF
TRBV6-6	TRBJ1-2	ASSYSQESYGYT
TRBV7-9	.	ASSLGLRNPYEQY
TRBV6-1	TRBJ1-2	ASRATGNYGYT
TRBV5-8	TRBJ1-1	ASSIPGNTEAF
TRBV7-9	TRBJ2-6	ASSLSESGANVLT
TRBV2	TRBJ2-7	ASSGEGADEQY
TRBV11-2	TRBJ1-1	ASSSRDLTEAF
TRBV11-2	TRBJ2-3	ASSLGLRTDTQY
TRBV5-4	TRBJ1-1	ASSFTGAVNTEAF
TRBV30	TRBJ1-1	AWSRVNTEAF
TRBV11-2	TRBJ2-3	ASSLIQADTQY
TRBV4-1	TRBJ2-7	ASSQAETSGRAPGYEQY
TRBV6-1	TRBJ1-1	ASIRNTEAF
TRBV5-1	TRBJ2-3	ASSLDPYTDTQY
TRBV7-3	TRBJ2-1	ASSPVGGYNEQF
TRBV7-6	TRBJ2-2	ASSLIQTGELF
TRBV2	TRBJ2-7	ASSEGLARIYEQY
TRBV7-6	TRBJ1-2	ASSAAPGQGPYGYT
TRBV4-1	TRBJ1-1	ASSQDLGGFITEAF
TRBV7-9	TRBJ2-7	ASSLAGQGGYEQY
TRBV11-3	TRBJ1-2	ASSLSLAVINYGYT
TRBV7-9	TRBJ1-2	ASSLVRDSYGYT
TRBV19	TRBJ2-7	ASSGLGLREQY
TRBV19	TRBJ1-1	ASSIEDRERVAF
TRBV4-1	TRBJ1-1	ASSQGAILNTEAF
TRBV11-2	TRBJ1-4	ASSLDGSTTAGKLF
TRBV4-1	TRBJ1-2	ASSQAEHLSNYGYT